One and the same sample provided the 28 T cell receptor beta chains below, sequenced in a study of T cell responses to AZD1222 COVID-19 vaccine. Sequencing was performed with immunoSEQ multiplex PCR; in TCRdb, only in-frame clones are kept and a portion is missing. The sample records about 130,000 clones, about 93% being singletons. This specimen was peripheral blood, taken 28 days after the second AZD1222 dose. Receptor source: an adult who received the AZD1222 COVID-19 vaccine.

CDR3 sequence: CASSYPLNTEAFF. Here the CDR3 DNA reads TGTGCCAGCAGTTACCCCCTGAACACTGAAGCTTTCTTT. This chain links TRBV6-2 or TRBV6-3 with TRBJ1-1; no reliable D call. The germline CDR1 and CDR2 sequences are MNHEY and SVGEGT. The CDR3 covers 13 residues. Trimming removed 2 bases at V and 0 bases at J, with 4 bases between.

This chain uses TRBV30 with TRBJ1-4; 12 nucleotides align to TRBD1. The germline V gene has CDR1 GTSNPN and CDR2 SVGIG (reference sequence). Germline trimming cut 0 bases from V and 7 bases from J; bases unmatched to any gene: 3. The CDR3 is 15 amino acids. CDR3 nucleotides: TGTGCCTGGAGTGTACCGGGACAGGGGGCTGAAAAACTGTTTTTT. Amino acids: CAWSVPGQGAEKLFF.

The chain combines TRBV28 with TRBJ2-3, with D tentatively TRBD2 (6 bases). CDR3 length equals 16 residues. Deletions cut 8 bases from V and 2 bases from J, with 20 bases between. Germline V CDR1 and CDR2: MDHEN, SYDVKM. The CDR3 nucleotides read TGTGCCAGCGGGACGGACGGGACTTCTTTCACAGATACGCAGTATTTT. Its translation: CASGTDGTSFTDTQYF.

The CDR3 is CASSLDPFDSVRRGYTF. The CDR3 coding sequence is TGTGCCAGCAGCTTAGATCCCTTTGACAGCGTCCGACGGGGCTACACCTTC. The chain uses TRBV11-2 and TRBJ1-2; perhaps TRBD1 as D (5 bases). The V end was cut by 0 bases, the J end by 8 bases, with 22 bases between. CDR1 and CDR2 from the germline V gene are SGHAT and FQNNGV. The CDR3 consists of 17 residues.

The gene calls are TRBV19 and TRBJ1-1, with 10 positions matching TRBD1. CDR1 and CDR2 from the germline V gene are LNHDA and SQIVND (reference sequence). J was trimmed by 4 bases and V by 1 base; bases with no gene match: 6. The CDR3 spans 16 residues. The CDR3 loop is CASSIGQGAGGTEAFF. The CDR3 bases are TGTGCCAGTAGTATAGGACAGGGGGCAGGGGGCACTGAAGCTTTCTTT. The entire variable domain, with the rest obtained from reference TRBV19 and TRBJ1-1, is as follows: DGGITQSPKYLFRKEGQNVTLSCEQNLNHDAMYWYRQDPGQGLRLIYYSQIVNDFQKGDIAEGYSVSREKKESFPLTVTSAQKNPTAFYLCASSIGQGAGGTEAFFGQGTRLTVV.

The chain couples TRBV6-1 to TRBJ1-2; D unclear. This CDR3 has 16 residues. Deletions cut 3 bases from V and 5 bases from J, with 19 bases between. CDR1 is MNHNS, CDR2 SASEGT, per germline. DNA of the CDR3: TGTGCCAGCAGTGACCCGGGGTTGCCAAGTTTATATGGCTACACCTTC. Encoded protein: CASSDPGLPSLYGYTF.

V gene TRBV2 combines with J gene TRBJ1-1; D is unresolved. The V end lost 0 bases, the J end lost 10 bases, and 15 bases lay between the germline ends. Germline V gene sequence: CDR1 SNHLY, CDR2 FYNNEI. The CDR3 spans 14 residues. CDR3 bases: TGTGCCAGCAGTGAAGCGTTCGGGCAGCTATCAGCTTTCTTT. Its translation: CASSEAFGQLSAFF.

The chain links TRBV10-2 to TRBJ1-6; D perhaps matches TRBD1 (6 bases). Trimming cost V 8 bases and J 10 bases, with 12 bases left between them. Germline CDR1 WSHSY, CDR2 SAAADI. This CDR3 is built from 12 residues. The CDR3 protein is CASGQLDSPLHF. Written as DNA, the CDR3 is TGCGCCAGCGGACAGCTTGACTCACCCCTCCACTTT.

The chain couples TRBV21-1 to TRBJ1-2; whether TRBD1, the table's D call, matches the DNA was not checked. TRBV21-1 is described as a pseudogene. This CDR3 contains 15 residues. The CDR3 DNA is TGTGCCAGCAGATTGACAGGGACCCCCCCTTATGGCTACACCTTC. Its protein is CASRLTGTPPYGYTF.

The chain joins TRBV5-1 to TRBJ2-3, with 13 bases identical to TRBD2. The CDR3 spans 16 residues. V was clipped by 5 bases and J by 3 bases; unmatched bases: 6. Germline CDR1 SGHRS, CDR2 YFSETQ. The CDR3 nucleotides are TGCGCCAGCAGGTCCGGGACTAGCGGGGAAACAGATACGCAGTATTTT. The encoded protein is CASRSGTSGETDTQYF. Full variable domain (missing parts from reference TRBV5-1 and TRBJ2-3): KAGVTQTPRYLIKTRGQQVTLSCSPISGHRSVSWYQQTPGQGLQFLFEYFSETQRNKGNFPGRFSGRQFSNSRSEMNVSTLELGDSALYLCASRSGTSGETDTQYFGPGTRLTVL.

The chain employs TRBV6-5 and TRBJ1-1, with unresolved D. Trimming removed 2 bases at V and 6 bases at J, with 4 bases between. The CDR3 runs 11 residues. In germline, CDR1 is MNHEY, CDR2 SVGAGI. DNA of the CDR3: TGTGCCAGCAGTTACGGGTCTGAAGCTTTCTTT. It codes for CASSYGSEAFF.

The chain is built from TRBV9 and TRBJ2-7, with TRBD2 as a possible D gene (6 bases). Deletions cut 3 bases from V and 2 bases from J, with 9 bases between. From germline, CDR1 is SGDLS and CDR2 YYNGEE. This CDR3 spans 13 amino acids. The DNA for the CDR3 is TGTGCCAGCAGCGCCGGGGGACCCTACGAGCAGTACTTC. It encodes CASSAGGPYEQYF.

The chain recombines TRBV15 with TRBJ1-1, with D unresolved. The CDR3 covers 15 residues. Per the germline V gene, CDR1 is LNHNV and CDR2 is YYDKDF (reference sequence). V lost 3 bases and J 3 bases, leaving 14 bases between the germline ends. As DNA, the CDR3 is TGTGCCACCAGCAGGGGAACAGAATTCGACACTGAAGCTTTCTTT. This translates into CATSRGTEFDTEAFF. Using reference TRBV15 and TRBJ1-1 for the parts outside the CDR3, the full variable domain is DAMVIQNPRYQVTQFGKPVTLSCSQTLNHNVMYWYQQKSSQAPKLLFHYYDKDFNNEADTPDNFQSRRPNTSFCFLDIRSPGLGDTAMYLCATSRGTEFDTEAFFGQGTRLTVV.

The chain joins TRBV4-1 to TRBJ1-6; TRBD1 might be the D (5 bases). Germline CDR1 reads MGHRA; CDR2 reads YSYEKL. CDR3 size: 17 residues. The V and J ends lost 5 bases and 0 bases respectively, with 14 bases between them. The CDR3 DNA reads as TGCGCCAGCAGCTTCCGCGACAGTTCCTCCTATAATTCACCCCTCCACTTT. Translating gives CASSFRDSSSYNSPLHF.

V is TRBV6-5 and J is TRBJ1-1; D is perhaps TRBD1 (5 bases). V was cut by 0 bases and J by 8 bases, with 13 bases left in between. CDR1 and CDR2 from the germline V gene are MNHEY and SVGAGI. The CDR3 covers 14 residues. This CDR3 reads CASSYSTFRTEAFF. The CDR3 DNA follows: TGTGCCAGCAGTTACTCCACGTTCCGGACAGAAGCTTTCTTT.

The chain couples TRBV11-2 to TRBJ2-1; 8 bases agree with TRBD2. CDR3 length: 16 amino acids. Germline lookup yields CDR1 SGHAT and CDR2 FQNNGV. V lost 5 bases and J lost 5; bases outside the gene matches: 11. CDR3 sequence: CASSPTGTSSHNEQFF. The CDR3 coding sequence is TGTGCCAGCAGCCCGACCGGGACTAGTAGCCACAATGAGCAGTTCTTC.

This clone was detected a few times. This rearrangement joins TRBV6-5 to TRBJ2-7, with a weak D call TRBD1 (6 bases). The germline V and J ends were trimmed by 6 bases and 2 bases, with 11 bases remaining between them. This CDR3 contains 13 residues. Germline loops: CDR1 MNHEY, CDR2 SVGAGI. The DNA of the CDR3 is TGTGCCAGCAGCCAGGGGTGGGCCTACGAGCAGTACTTC. This codes for CASSQGWAYEQYF.

The V gene is TRBV15, the J gene TRBJ2-2; D unresolved. Germline values: CDR1 LNHNV, CDR2 YYDKDF (reference sequence). V lost 5 bases and J 8 bases, leaving 6 bases between the germline ends. This CDR3 is 11 amino acids long. The CDR3 sequence: CATSPGGELFF. In DNA, the CDR3 is TGTGCCACCAGCCCTGGAGGGGAGCTGTTTTTT.

The CDR3 is CASSERRAPPGDTIYF. In DNA form, the CDR3 reads TGTGCCAGCAGTGAAAGGCGGGCGCCTCCTGGGGACACCATATATTTT. The J gene is TRBJ1-3, the V gene TRBV6-1; D is undetermined. The CDR3 extends over 16 amino acids. Trimming took 2 bases from V and 8 from J, leaving 19 bases between them. Germline V gene lookup returns CDR1 MNHNS and CDR2 SASEGT.

The rearrangement links TRBV28 to TRBJ1-2; D call uncertain. V was trimmed by 3 bases and J by 2 bases, leaving 16 bases between them. Germline-derived CDR1 and CDR2 are MDHEN and SYDVKM. This CDR3 has 16 residues. The CDR3 DNA reads TGTGCCAGCAGTTTCTCCGGGTCTGGGGTAAACTATGGCTACACCTTC. Protein sequence: CASSFSGSGVNYGYTF.

This clone has just one count. The chain is built from TRBV6-5 and TRBJ1-6; tentatively, D is TRBD1 (6 bases). Trimming removed 5 bases at V and 9 bases at J, with 14 bases between. The CDR3 runs 14 residues. Germline V lookup: CDR1 MNHEY, CDR2 SVGAGI. This chain's CDR3 is CASSLQGKGSPLHF. CDR3 bases: TGTGCCAGCAGTCTACAGGGCAAGGGTTCACCCCTCCACTTT.

The gene calls are TRBV5-5 and TRBJ2-7; D gene uncertain. Trimming pared 0 bases from V and 2 bases from J, leaving 12 bases between. The CDR3 length is 15 residues. The germline CDR1 and CDR2 sequences are SGHKS and YYEKEE (reference sequence). Here the CDR3 DNA reads TGTGCCAGCAGCTTGGTAGGCCTGGCAACCTACGAGCAGTACTTC. This gives the protein CASSLVGLATYEQYF.

The rearrangement uses TRBV6-1 and TRBJ1-6; D not certain. Trimming pared 2 bases from V and 5 bases from J, leaving 19 bases between. CDR3 size: 18 residues. Germline V gene lookup returns CDR1 MNHNS and CDR2 SASEGT. For the CDR3, the DNA is TGTGCCAGCAGTGAACAGGCGGACTTCTTATCGGATAATTCACCCCTCCACTTT. This codes for CASSEQADFLSDNSPLHF.

V gene TRBV6-1 combines with J gene TRBJ1-5; D is unresolved. Germline CDR1 and CDR2: MNHNS and SASEGT. V was cut by 3 bases and J by 6 bases, with 15 bases left in between. This CDR3 region has 15 residues. CDR3 coding DNA: TGTGCCAGCAGTGAGACATATTCGACCAGTCAGCCCCAGCATTTT. Its translation is CASSETYSTSQPQHF.

This clone came up once. V and J are TRBV24-1 and TRBJ2-2; 7 bases align to TRBD2. The length of the CDR3 is 16 residues. Unmatched junction bases numbered 5, after V lost 0 bases and J lost 5 bases. Looked up from germline, CDR1 is KGHDR and CDR2 is SFDVKD. This chain's CDR3 is CATSDLSGLVTGELFF. CDR3 nucleotide sequence: TGTGCCACCAGTGATTTGTCTGGACTAGTAACCGGGGAGCTGTTTTTT.

The chain uses TRBV6-2 or TRBV6-3 and TRBJ1-6; 9 nucleotides line up with TRBD1. J gave up 10 bases and V 6 bases, and 10 bases lay outside the gene matches. Per the germline V gene, CDR1 is MNHEY and CDR2 is SVGEGT. This CDR3 contains 15 residues. The CDR3 region is CASSRDGQGISPLHF. The CDR3 nucleotides are TGTGCCAGCAGCCGAGATGGACAGGGGATCTCACCCCTCCACTTT.

The chain carries TRBV7-2 and TRBJ2-2; unclear D gene. Germline CDR1 reads SGHTA; CDR2 reads FQGNSA. The CDR3 length is 14 residues. V was cut by 0 bases and J by 5 bases, with 7 bases left in between. The CDR3 coding sequence is TGTGCCAGCAGCTTAGCCGCCGGGACCGGGGAGCTGTTTTTT. Translated, it gives CASSLAAGTGELFF.

This chain connects TRBV2 to TRBJ1-3; TRBD1 matches 7 bases. The CDR3 sequence is 13 residues long. Losses at the gene ends were 10 bases for V and 11 bases for J; bases not matched to a gene: 14. Per the germline V gene, CDR1 is SNHLY and CDR2 is FYNNEI. The CDR3 sequence: CATKSDRASAIYF. The CDR3 region has the DNA TGTGCCACCAAATCAGACAGGGCTAGCGCCATATATTTT.